This paragraph covers one T cell receptor beta chain sequence. The antigen remains unidentified. The repertoire was sequenced with immunoSEQ multiplex PCR; TCRdb's copy has only in-frame clones and lacks some. Among fewer than 900,000 clones listed, roughly 90% were seen once. This sample stems from a study of Ad26.COV2.S vaccination and SARS-CoV-2 variants. Study in general: Ad26.COV2.S, an intramuscular injection, was given once or twice 56 days apart. General study points: Vaccine recipients surpassed placebo recipients in spike-specific TCR breadth.

CDR3 length equals 15 residues. Trimming stripped 6 bases from V and 3 bases from J, with 15 bases between. Germline CDR1 reads MNHEY; CDR2 reads SVGAGI. Noted treatment: around 19 received Ad26.COV2.S at low or high dose, single or two shots; 5 received placebo; per-sample allocation not given. The study sampled participants on day 63 after the first vaccine or placebo injection. The sequencing used peripheral blood, collected in a trial of Ad26.COV2.S vaccine versus placebo. This receptor was identified in a person aged 18-65 years who received the Ad26.COV2.S COVID-19 vaccine or a placebo. The V and J genes are TRBV6-5 and TRBJ1-3; D perhaps matches TRBD1 (6 bases). As DNA, the CDR3 is TGTGCCAGCAGCTCAGGGGTTACGCGTGGAAACACCATATATTTT. This translates into CASSSGVTRGNTIYF.